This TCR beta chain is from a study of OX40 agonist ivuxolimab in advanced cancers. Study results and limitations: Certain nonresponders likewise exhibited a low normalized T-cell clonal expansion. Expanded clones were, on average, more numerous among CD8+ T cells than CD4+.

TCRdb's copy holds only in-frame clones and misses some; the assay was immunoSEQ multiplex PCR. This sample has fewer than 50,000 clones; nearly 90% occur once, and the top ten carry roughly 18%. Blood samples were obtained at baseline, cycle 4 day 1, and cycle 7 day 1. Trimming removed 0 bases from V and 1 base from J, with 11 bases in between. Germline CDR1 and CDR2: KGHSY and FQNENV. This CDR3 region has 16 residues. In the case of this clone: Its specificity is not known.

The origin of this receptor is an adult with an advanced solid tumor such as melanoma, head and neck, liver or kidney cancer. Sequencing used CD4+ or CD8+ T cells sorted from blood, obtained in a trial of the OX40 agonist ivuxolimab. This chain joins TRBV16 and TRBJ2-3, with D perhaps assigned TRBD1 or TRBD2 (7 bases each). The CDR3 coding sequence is TGTGCCAGCAGCCAATCGGGGAGGGGGCGCACAGATACGCAGTATTTT. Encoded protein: CASSQSGRGRTDTQYF.